This TCR beta chain stems from a study of a mutant IDH1 vaccine in newly diagnosed glioma. About the study: Prior therapy was radiotherapy, temozolomide, or both; most received both.

The table came from immunoSEQ multiplex PCR; TCRdb's copy has only in-frame clones and leaves some out. The sample has roughly 52,000 clones; 80% to 85% are singletons. As to time point: week 35, safety follow-up. The content of each vaccine dose was 300 ug of mutant IDH1 20-mer peptide, and topical imiquimod accompanied it. With regard to this clone: Antigen specificity is unknown.

Specimen: PBMCs, collected from a glioma patient whose treatment included an IDH1 peptide vaccine. This receptor was identified in a woman under 30 with glioma.

The CDR3, as DNA: TGTGCCAGTAGTATAGATCCGTACTCTGGAAACACCATATATTTT. This codes for CASSIDPYSGNTIYF. V usage is TRBV19 and J usage is TRBJ1-3; D remains ambiguous. V shed 0 bases and J shed 0 bases, with 6 bases lying between them. The germline gives CDR1 LNHDA, CDR2 SQIVND (reference sequence). CDR3 length: 15 amino acids.